A single sample is the source of the 19 T cell receptor beta chains below, sequenced in a study of vaccination effects on CD4 cells after COVID-19. Profiling relied on immunoSEQ multiplex PCR, and the TCRdb table lists in-frame clones only, not all of them. The repertoire holds about 34,000 clones, approximately 81% seen once, with 6.5% to 7.5% in the top ten. Following culture for roughly 10 days, CD4+ T cells were isolated. The person's infection with SARS-CoV-2, confirmed by PCR, took place between March and December 2020. All participants had two doses of either the BNT162b2 or mRNA-1273 vaccine. Their antigens remain unidentified. The sample consisted of CD4+ T cells from PBMCs cultured without peptide, taken after COVID-19 vaccination. Every receptor here comes from a human donor who had a prior SARS-CoV-2 infection.

This chain links TRBV5-1 with TRBJ2-5; 8 bases are shared with TRBD2. Trimming cost V 0 bases and J 2 bases; bases outside gene matches: 6. The CDR3 spans 16 residues. Germline CDR1 is SGHRS and CDR2 is YFSETQ. The CDR3 nucleotides are TGCGCCAGCAGCTTGGTTCGGGGGGGGCATCAAGAGACCCAGTACTTC. Residues: CASSLVRGGHQETQYF.

This clone was seen a single time. The J gene is TRBJ2-1, the V gene TRBV11-3, with 11 bases that match TRBD2. The CDR3 sequence is 14 residues long. Per the germline V gene, CDR1 is SGHNT and CDR2 is YENEEA. After removal of 5 bases from V and 6 bases from J, the junction contained 3 bases not matched to a gene. DNA for the CDR3: TGTGCCAGCAGCCGTACTAGCGGGAGCAATGAGCAGTTCTTC. As protein: CASSRTSGSNEQFF.

This sequence joins TRBV19 and TRBJ1-1, with D perhaps matching TRBD1 (6 bases). CDR3 size: 15 residues. Germline assignment: CDR1 LNHDA and CDR2 SQIVND (reference sequence). V was cut by 6 bases and J by 0 bases, with 14 bases left in between. This chain's CDR3 is CASSTDRLMNTEAFF. CDR3 DNA sequence: TGTGCCAGTAGCACGGACAGACTAATGAACACTGAAGCTTTCTTT.

V is TRBV5-8 and J is TRBJ2-7; D unresolved. The CDR3 runs to 13 residues. Trimming shortened V by 7 bases and J by 2 bases, and 13 bases separated the two germline ends. Germline values: CDR1 SGHTS, CDR2 YDEGEE. CDR3: CASLSEFPYEQYF. The CDR3 DNA is TGTGCCAGCCTTTCGGAATTCCCCTACGAGCAGTACTTC.

The V call is TRBV4-1, the J call TRBJ1-6; the D gene is possibly TRBD1 (6 bases). The CDR3 sequence is 13 residues long. Per the germline V gene, CDR1 is MGHRA and CDR2 is YSYEKL. Trimming took 6 bases from V and 12 from J, leaving 15 bases between them. CDR3 DNA: TGCGCCAGCAGTCTGGACAGTTTCCGACCCCTCCACTTT. Translated: CASSLDSFRPLHF.

V usage is TRBV11-3 and J usage is TRBJ2-1; D possibly corresponds to TRBD2 (6 bases). Germline V gene data show CDR1 as SGHNT and CDR2 as YENEEA. The V and J ends lost 6 bases and 4 bases respectively, with 13 bases between them. This CDR3 is 14 amino acids long. In DNA form, the CDR3 reads TGTGCCAGCAGATTAACAGCGGGTTACAATGAGCAGTTCTTC. Amino acids: CASRLTAGYNEQFF. The full variable domain, rest sourced from reference TRBV11-3 and TRBJ2-1, is EAGVVQSPRYKIIEKKQPVAFWCNPISGHNTLYWYLQNLGQGPELLIRYENEEAVDDSQLPKDRFSAERLKGVDSTLKIQPAELGDSAVYLCASRLTAGYNEQFFGPGTRLTVL.

This clone was observed once. The chain is built from TRBV24-1 and TRBJ2-3, with TRBD1 identical over 10 bases. J gave up 4 bases and V 3 bases, and 3 bases lay outside the gene matches. This CDR3 contains 15 residues. Germline loops: CDR1 KGHDR, CDR2 SFDVKD. CDR3 nucleotides: TGTGCCACCAGTGATGAGACAGGGGGCGCAGATACGCAGTATTTT. It specifies CATSDETGGADTQYF.

J is TRBJ1-4 and V is TRBV28, with 7 bases lining up with TRBD1. CDR3 length: 14 amino acids. The V and J ends lost 7 bases and 8 bases, in that order; junction bases with no gene match: 10. Germline-derived CDR1 and CDR2 are MDHEN and SYDVKM. In DNA form, the CDR3 reads TGTGCCAGCAATTCCCCCGGGACAGAAGAAAAACTGTTTTTT. Its translation: CASNSPGTEEKLFF.

This clone was counted only a few times. The chain uses TRBV3-1 (or the pseudogene TRBV3-2) and TRBJ2-7; D possibly uses TRBD1 or TRBD2 (5 bases each). The CDR3 has 14 residues. V was shortened by 0 bases and J by 3 bases, with 9 bases between the two germline ends. Germline CDR1 reads LGHDT; CDR2 reads YNNKEL (reference sequence). Here the CDR3 reads CASSQDGGGYEQYF. The DNA of the CDR3 is TGTGCCAGCAGCCAAGATGGGGGTGGCTACGAGCAGTACTTC.

V and J are TRBV11-2 and TRBJ2-7; TRBD2 agrees at 8 bases. Losses at the gene ends were 1 base for V and 0 bases for J; bases not matched to a gene: 5. The CDR3 is made up of 16 amino acids. Germline CDR1 reads SGHAT; CDR2 reads FQNNGV. CDR3 protein: CASSLVVAGNSYEQYF. The CDR3 DNA sequence: TGTGCCAGCAGCTTAGTTGTAGCGGGGAACTCCTACGAGCAGTACTTC.

The chain couples TRBV11-1 to TRBJ2-5; D not certain. The CDR3 runs 13 residues. V was cut by 4 bases and J by 2 bases, with 8 bases left in between. Germline lookup yields CDR1 SGHAT and CDR2 FQDESV (reference sequence). CDR3 in amino acids: CASSWARQETQYF. The CDR3 coding sequence is TGTGCCAGCAGCTGGGCAAGACAAGAGACCCAGTACTTC.

This chain joins TRBV5-4 and TRBJ2-7, with TRBD1 matching over 7 bases. Per the germline V gene, CDR1 is SGHNT and CDR2 is YYREEE (reference sequence). Unmatched junction bases numbered 10, after V lost 5 bases and J lost 2 bases. The CDR3 runs to 15 residues. DNA for the CDR3: TGTGCCAGCAGATTGACAGGGCGACCTACCTACGAGCAGTACTTC. Its translation: CASRLTGRPTYEQYF.

V is TRBV4-2 and J is TRBJ1-5; no definite D call. This CDR3 comprises 15 residues. Germline V CDR1 and CDR2: LGHNA, YNFKEQ. Trimming removed 3 bases at V and 5 bases at J, with 14 bases between. CDR3 amino acids: CASSHSGKADQPQHF. The CDR3 nucleotides are TGTGCCAGCAGCCATAGTGGAAAGGCGGATCAGCCCCAGCATTTT.

This rearrangement joins TRBV7-8 to TRBJ2-1; D is unclear. The length of the CDR3 is 16 residues. The V gene lost 2 bases and the J gene lost 0 bases, with 11 bases spanning the gap. Germline CDR1 is SGHVS and CDR2 is FQNEAQ. CDR3 residues: CASSLPPTSSYNEQFF. The DNA for the CDR3 is TGTGCCAGCAGCTTACCCCCCACGAGCTCCTACAATGAGCAGTTCTTC.

The gene calls are TRBV2 and TRBJ2-7; 10 bases are shared with TRBD1. In germline, CDR1 is SNHLY, CDR2 FYNNEI. The V segment lost 6 bases and the J segment 5 bases; nucleotides outside the gene matches: 16. This CDR3 is built from 17 residues. This CDR3 is CASRHRRYDRGRDEQYF. The CDR3 DNA follows: TGTGCCAGCAGACACCGAAGGTATGACAGGGGGCGCGACGAGCAGTACTTC.

The V and J genes are TRBV6-2 or TRBV6-3 and TRBJ1-2; D gene uncertain. Germline V gene lookup returns CDR1 MNHEY and CDR2 SVGEGT. The CDR3 covers 13 residues. V gave up 6 bases and J gave up 0 bases, with 8 bases separating them. The CDR3 DNA reads as TGTGCCAGCAGCAACCTAGCTAACTATGGCTACACCTTC. The encoded protein is CASSNLANYGYTF.

The genes are TRBV6-5 and TRBJ2-7; 10 positions agree with TRBD1. The length of the CDR3 is 15 residues. Germline loops: CDR1 MNHEY, CDR2 SVGAGI. Unmatched junction bases numbered 8, after V lost 5 bases and J lost 4 bases. DNA for the CDR3: TGTGCCAGCAGTAAGACCGGGACAGGGGCTTACGAGCAGTACTTC. This sequence encodes CASSKTGTGAYEQYF.

Only a few counts were recorded for this clone. This chain links TRBV4-1 with TRBJ2-3, with a tentative D call TRBD2 (6 bases). Trimming took 3 bases from V and 11 from J, leaving 24 bases between them. The germline V gene has CDR1 MGHRA and CDR2 YSYEKL. CDR3 length: 16 residues. The CDR3 loop is CASSQVLAKQPHGQYF. In DNA form, the CDR3 reads TGCGCCAGCAGCCAGGTACTAGCAAAGCAGCCCCATGGGCAGTATTTT.

This clone was observed a few times. The chain is built from TRBV4-1 and TRBJ1-1; D is unclear. Germline V gene data show CDR1 as MGHRA and CDR2 as YSYEKL. Trimming pared 4 bases from V and 0 bases from J, leaving 12 bases between. The CDR3 has 15 residues. In DNA, the CDR3 is TGCGCCAGCAGCCCCAAAAGGCAGGTGAACACTGAAGCTTTCTTT. Its protein is CASSPKRQVNTEAFF.